The rows below give T cell receptor beta chains drawn from one sample of a study of blood T cell repertoires in COVID-19. TCRdb keeps only in-frame clones here, not all; method: immunoSEQ multiplex PCR. The table includes 90,000 to 130,000 clones, around 83% detected once. Sequenced: peripheral blood. The receptors shown here come from a man aged 40-55 years with acute or convalescent COVID-19. The CDR3 runs from the conserved cysteine through the conserved F or W. Fields, in order: J gene, clone size, V gene, CDR3 length, D gene, CDR3 protein, CDR3 DNA. The D gene is left open where the match is weak. Only part of the rows carry a size: once, few, many, or a class if the clone is expanded.

TRBJ1-3 | NA | TRBV6-5 | 14 | NA | CASSTGLSGNTIYF | TGTGCCAGCAGTACAGGGCTCTCTGGAAACACCATATATTTT
TRBJ2-3 | NA | TRBV18 | 14 | TRBD2 | CASSPTGTSGGQYF | TGTGCCAGCTCACCCACCGGGACTAGCGGGGGGCAGTATTTT
TRBJ2-5 | few | TRBV6-1 | 12 | NA | CASSESVGTQYF | TGTGCCAGCAGTGAAAGCGTGGGGACCCAGTACTTC
TRBJ1-6 | NA | TRBV6-5 | 15 | NA | CASRATGNSNSPLHF | TGTGCCAGCAGGGCGACAGGAAACTCGAATTCACCCCTCCACTTT
TRBJ2-3 | NA | TRBV18 | 13 | TRBD1 | CASSHDRADTQYF | TGTGCCAGCTCCCACGACAGGGCAGATACGCAGTATTTT
TRBJ2-3 | NA | TRBV11-3 | 13 | TRBD1 | CASSPVDRDTQYF | TGTGCCAGCAGCCCGGTGGACAGGGATACGCAGTATTTT
TRBJ2-2 | NA | TRBV28 | 15 | TRBD1 | CASSRRRDRGWELFF | TGTGCCAGCAGTCGACGCCGGGACAGGGGGTGGGAGCTGTTTTTT
TRBJ1-1 | NA | TRBV2 | 14 | NA | CASGRDMGGTEAFF | TGTGCCAGCGGCAGGGACATGGGCGGCACTGAAGCTTTCTTT
TRBJ1-2 | once | TRBV28 | 13 | NA | CATHREPNYGYTF | TGTGCCACTCACCGGGAGCCAAACTATGGCTACACCTTC
TRBJ2-3 | NA | TRBV7-2 | 14 | NA | CASSLDGATDTQYF | TGTGCCAGCAGCTTAGATGGGGCCACAGATACGCAGTATTTT
TRBJ2-1 | NA | TRBV27 | 15 | TRBD1 | CASSLWDRRNNEQFF | TGTGCCAGCAGTTTATGGGACAGACGAAACAATGAGCAGTTCTTC
TRBJ1-1 | NA | TRBV6-1 | 15 | TRBD1 | CASSEARTGVTEAFF | TGTGCCAGCAGTGAAGCTCGGACAGGGGTTACTGAAGCTTTCTTT
TRBJ1-1 | NA | TRBV18 | 12 | NA | CASSPDSFEAFF | TGTGCCAGCTCACCGGACAGCTTTGAAGCTTTCTTT
TRBJ2-1 | once | TRBV5-1 | 15 | NA | CASSLDGQSYNEQFF | TGCGCCAGCAGCTTGGATGGACAGTCATACAATGAGCAGTTCTTC
TRBJ1-1 | NA | TRBV19 | 13 | NA | CASKTQQNTEAFF | TGTGCCAGTAAGACACAGCAGAACACTGAAGCTTTCTTT
TRBJ2-2 | NA | TRBV19 | 19 | NA | CASSIVKVGQGKNTGELFF | TGTGCCAGTAGTATAGTTAAGGTTGGGCAGGGTAAGAACACCGGGGAGCTGTTTTTT
TRBJ2-7 | NA | TRBV4-3 | 14 | TRBD2 | CASSQAGTSDEQYF | TGCGCCAGCAGCCAAGCCGGGACTAGCGACGAGCAGTACTTC
TRBJ2-7 | NA | TRBV5-4 | 13 | NA | CASSLRDTYEQYF | TGTGCCAGCAGCTTGAGGGACACCTACGAGCAGTACTTC
TRBJ2-3 | NA | TRBV6-6 | 14 | NA | CASRPGGITDTQYF | TGTGCCAGCAGGCCCGGGGGTATCACAGATACGCAGTATTTT
TRBJ2-1 | NA | TRBV24-1 | 12 | NA | CASGRSYNEQFF | TGTGCCTCCGGAAGGAGCTACAATGAGCAGTTCTTC
TRBJ1-1 | NA | TRBV7-2 | 14 | NA | CASSPQGGRTEAFF | TGTGCCAGCAGTCCTCAGGGAGGGAGAACTGAAGCTTTCTTT
TRBJ1-6 | NA | TRBV27 | 15 | NA | CASSDQGQSNSPLHF | TGTGCCAGCAGCGACCAAGGACAGTCGAATTCACCCCTCCACTTT
TRBJ2-1 | NA | TRBV19 | 15 | TRBD2 | CASSMGSGGHNEQFF | TGTGCCAGTAGTATGGGTAGCGGGGGGCACAATGAGCAGTTCTTC
TRBJ2-5 | NA | TRBV11-3 | 15 | TRBD1 | CASSLSGTGGETQYF | TGTGCCAGCAGCTTATCAGGGACAGGGGGAGAGACCCAGTACTTC
TRBJ1-6 | NA | TRBV9 | 14 | NA | CASSTRGGHSPLHF | TGTGCCAGCAGCACTCGGGGGGGCCATTCACCCCTCCACTTT
TRBJ2-6 | NA | TRBV6-5 | 14 | NA | CASNTGAGANVLTF | TGTGCCAGCAACACGGGGGCTGGGGCCAACGTCCTGACTTTC
TRBJ2-7 | NA | TRBV6-5 | 14 | TRBD1 | CASRMGQGILEQYF | TGTGCCAGCCGCATGGGACAGGGAATCTTAGAGCAGTACTTC
TRBJ2-1 | NA | TRBV11-2 | 16 | TRBD1 | CASSLGPGQDNNEQFF | TGTGCCAGCAGCTTAGGGCCCGGACAGGATAACAATGAGCAGTTCTTC
TRBJ2-5 | NA | TRBV13 | 15 | NA | CASSLGDSSVETQYF | TGTGCCAGCAGCTTAGGTGACAGCTCCGTGGAGACCCAGTACTTC
TRBJ2-7 | NA | TRBV4-1 | 14 | NA | CASSQAEQGYEQYF | TGCGCCAGCAGCCAGGCGGAGCAGGGGTACGAGCAGTACTTC
TRBJ2-7 | NA | TRBV11-2 | 14 | NA | CASSLGQTGYEQYF | TGTGCCAGCAGCTTAGGGCAGACGGGCTACGAGCAGTACTTC
TRBJ1-1 | NA | TRBV6-5 | 15 | NA | CASTSRAGGYTEAFF | TGTGCCAGCACCTCCCGGGCCGGGGGGTACACTGAAGCTTTCTTT
TRBJ1-3 | NA | TRBV27 | 14 | NA | CASSPWGAGNTIYF | TGTGCCAGCAGCCCTTGGGGGGCTGGAAACACCATATATTTT
TRBJ2-1 | NA | TRBV18 | 14 | NA | CASSPSSVYNEQFF | TGTGCCAGCTCCCCCTCATCAGTTTACAATGAGCAGTTCTTC
TRBJ1-3 | once | TRBV6-5 | 14 | NA | CASTRRGSGNTIYF | TGTGCCAGCACCCGGAGGGGCTCTGGAAACACCATATATTTT
TRBJ1-1 | NA | TRBV5-1 | 13 | TRBD1 | CASRTGGNTEAFF | TGCGCCAGCAGGACAGGGGGCAACACTGAAGCTTTCTTT
TRBJ2-1 | NA | TRBV28 | 15 | TRBD2 | CASSLPGLYYNEQFF | TGTGCCAGCAGTCTTCCGGGACTATACTACAATGAGCAGTTCTTC
TRBJ2-7 | once | TRBV18 | 15 | TRBD1 | CASSPGTGKTYEQYF | TGTGCCAGCTCACCAGGGACAGGGAAAACCTACGAGCAGTACTTC
TRBJ2-7 | NA | TRBV29-1 | 13 | NA | CSVLMTGIYEQYF | TGCAGCGTCCTAATGACAGGCATTTACGAGCAGTACTTC
TRBJ2-5 | NA | TRBV29-1 | 13 | TRBD2 | CSVPGLAGETQYF | TGCAGCGTCCCTGGACTAGCGGGGGAGACCCAGTACTTC
TRBJ1-1 | NA | TRBV2 | 12 | NA | CASSELYTEAFF | TGTGCCAGCAGTGAACTGTACACTGAAGCTTTCTTT
TRBJ2-3 | NA | TRBV27 | 18 | TRBD2 | CASSPLTLAGKSTDTQYF | TGTGCCAGCAGTCCCCTCACCCTAGCGGGTAAAAGCACAGATACGCAGTATTTT
TRBJ2-2 | NA | TRBV5-1 | 14 | NA | CASSLNGFTGELFF | TGCGCCAGCAGCTTGAATGGCTTCACCGGGGAGCTGTTTTTT
TRBJ1-4 | NA | TRBV5-5 | 15 | NA | CASSLLGAVGEKLFF | TGTGCCAGCAGCTTGTTGGGGGCAGTAGGTGAAAAACTGTTTTTT
TRBJ2-2 | NA | TRBV18 | 16 | TRBD1 | CASSLGTGGGTGELFF | TGTGCCAGCTCCCTCGGGACAGGAGGAGGCACCGGGGAGCTGTTTTTT
TRBJ2-6 | NA | TRBV19 | 19 | NA | CASTRYRGAVSSGANVLTF | TGTGCCAGTACCCGATATCGGGGGGCGGTTAGCTCTGGGGCCAACGTCCTGACTTTC